This TCR beta chain comes out of a study of shared clonotypes between healthy human individuals. Overall study results and limits: Estimated clonotype richness was generally higher in naive than memory subsets.

Regarding this clone: What it recognizes is unknown.

Naive CD8 cells lacked CD45RO and underwent positive selection for CCR7, leaving out terminally differentiated effector memory CD45RA+ cells. The authors ran the assay at deep level. Each replicate PCR on the sorted subsets used 200 to 250 ng DNA (roughly 27,000 T cell genomes). Study processing details: Junction-only immunoSEQ data arrived without quality scores, meaning filtering differed. Sequencing used immunoSEQ multiplex PCR; TCRdb keeps in-frame clones, though not all of them. Clone size and V and J calls were adopted from that table, with D and trimming inferred from the DNA. The sample yields about 820,000 clones, about 92% seen once. From germline, CDR1 is SGDLS and CDR2 YYNGEE. The CDR3 consists of 15 residues. Trimming shortened V by 0 bases and J by 3 bases, and 12 bases separated the two germline ends.

The chain has TRBV9 and TRBJ2-5; the D gene is possibly TRBD2 (5 bases). The receptor's source is a man aged 25-45 years in good health. Sequencing used naive CD8+ T cells sorted from blood. For the CDR3, the DNA is TGTGCCAGCAGCGTAGCTACTCGGGGAGAAGAGACCCAGTACTTC. It yields the protein CASSVATRGEETQYF.